The clone carrying this TCR beta chain was picked up one time. Its target is not known. Stated time point: before preoperative PTX-NDP chemotherapy. Paclitaxel-nedaplatin chemotherapy was given to patients ahead of their surgery. This entry is derived from a study of esophageal squamous cell carcinoma under preoperative chemotherapy. The study, taken as a whole, reports: Post-treatment tumor-infiltrating lymphocytes appeared partly derived from peripheral T cells migrating into the tumor.

TCRdb processed the PCR reads anew with MiXCR; each CDR3 protein has one entry. This sample has about 30,000 distinct CDR3 sequences, with under 60% found just once. This receptor was identified in a human donor with esophageal squamous cell carcinoma. The donor label of this sample is uncertain. Sampling was done from a patient given preoperative chemotherapy.

Written as DNA, the CDR3 is TGTGCCAGCGAGAAGTGCCACAAAAACATGCAGTATTTT. Translation gives CASEKCHKNMQYF. The chain uses TRBV12-3 or TRBV12-4 and TRBJ2-3, with D unclear. V lost 8 bases, J lost 11 bases, and 20 bases lay in between. The CDR3 sequence is 13 residues long.